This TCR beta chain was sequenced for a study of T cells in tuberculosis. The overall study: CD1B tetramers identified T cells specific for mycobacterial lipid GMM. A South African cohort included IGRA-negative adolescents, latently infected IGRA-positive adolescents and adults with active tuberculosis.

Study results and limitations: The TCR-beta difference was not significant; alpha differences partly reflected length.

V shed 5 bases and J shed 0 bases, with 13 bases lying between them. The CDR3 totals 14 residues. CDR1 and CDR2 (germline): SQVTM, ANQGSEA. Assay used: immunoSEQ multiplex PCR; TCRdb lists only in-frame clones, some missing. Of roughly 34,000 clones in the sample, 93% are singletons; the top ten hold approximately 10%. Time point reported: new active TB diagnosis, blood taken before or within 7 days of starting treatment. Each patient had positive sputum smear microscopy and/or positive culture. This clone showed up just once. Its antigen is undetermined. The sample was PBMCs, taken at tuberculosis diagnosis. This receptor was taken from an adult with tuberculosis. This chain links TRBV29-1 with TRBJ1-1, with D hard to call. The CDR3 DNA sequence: TGCAGCGTTCAGAGCGGAAGCATGAACACTGAAGCTTTCTTT. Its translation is CSVQSGSMNTEAFF.